The present T cell receptor (beta chain) was sequenced within a study of tissue T cells after allogeneic stem cell transplantation. Enrolled prospectively were adult allogeneic hematopoietic cell transplant recipients whose graft-versus-host disease was steroid-refractory. The method was immunoSEQ multiplex PCR; TCRdb's version includes in-frame clones alone and lacks a portion of them. Of over 2,000 clones in the sample, over 60% are singletons; the top ten hold approximately 18%. The CDR3 totals 18 residues. The germline V gene has CDR1 SGHTA and CDR2 FQGNSA. V was pared by 0 bases and J by 3 bases, with 20 bases between.

The specimen comprised transverse colon tissue, sampled at autopsy. V is TRBV7-2 and J is TRBJ2-5; unclear D gene. The clonotype comes from a male patient of 60 years or more with steroid-refractory graft-versus-host disease after an allogeneic stem cell transplant. A share of the T cells may be of graft donor origin. Here the CDR3 DNA reads TGTGCCAGCAGCTTAGCATTTTCCCTCGGACCGCACAAAGAGACCCAGTACTTC. Amino acid sequence: CASSLAFSLGPHKETQYF.